These 5 T cell receptor beta chains share one sample of origin, sequenced in a study of identical twins. TCRdb itself ran the 5' RACE reads through MiXCR, one entry per CDR3 protein. In the table there are fewer than 900,000 distinct CDR3 sequences, roughly 20% of which are singletons. The sample also formed part of further work on T cells expressing NK-cell markers.

Input material: PBMCs. The receptors come from a woman under 30 in good health.

The chain links TRBV7-6 to TRBJ2-3, with a possible D match to TRBD1 (6 bases). The germline V and J ends were trimmed by 2 bases and 6 bases, with 12 bases remaining between them. Germline V gives CDR1 SGHVS, CDR2 FNYEAQ. The CDR3 extends over 14 amino acids. The CDR3 sequence is CASSLRQDSDTQYF. CDR3 DNA: TGTGCCAGCAGCTTACGACAGGACAGCGATACGCAGTATTTT.

This clonotype was detected a few times. The rearrangement links TRBV6-5 to TRBJ1-1; 7 bases fit TRBD1. V lost 3 bases, J lost 2 bases, and 12 bases stayed unmatched. Looked up from germline, CDR1 is MNHEY and CDR2 is SVGAGI. This CDR3 has 17 residues. The CDR3 coding sequence is TGTGCCAGCAGTTATGGGGGACAGCTACCCTCTAACACTGAAGCTTTCTTT. It is translated as CASSYGGQLPSNTEAFF.

This clonotype was picked up a small number of times. This sequence joins TRBV12-3 or TRBV12-4 and TRBJ2-1, with 7 bases identical to TRBD1. The CDR3 runs 14 residues. Trimming cost V 6 bases and J 9 bases; bases outside gene matches: 11. The CDR3, as DNA: TGTGCCAGCAGATGGACAGGCCTGGGTAGTGAGCAGTTCTTC. Amino acids: CASRWTGLGSEQFF.

This clonotype has just a few counts. The CDR3 loop reads CASSFDGLGQETQYF. The DNA of the CDR3 is TGTGCCAGCAGCTTCGACGGACTAGGCCAAGAGACCCAGTACTTC. The chain employs TRBV7-9 and TRBJ2-5; the match to TRBD2 covers 7 bases. Germline V gene lookup returns CDR1 SEHNR and CDR2 FQNEAQ (reference sequence). The CDR3 contains 15 residues. V shed 3 bases, J shed 1 base, and the junction held 5 bases outside the gene matches.

This clonotype was counted many times. The genes are TRBV12-3 or TRBV12-4 and TRBJ2-5; D unresolved. The CDR3 length is 12 residues. Trimming took 5 bases from V and 8 from J, leaving 12 bases between them. The CDR3 coding sequence is TGTGCCAGCAGTCCCCGACTTTACACCCAGTACTTC. This gives the protein CASSPRLYTQYF.